The source of this T cell receptor beta chain is a study of blood T cells in healthy people across ages. Per individual sample, total RNA of at least 5.5 micrograms was extracted. A second roughly 7 to 12 cycle PCR used barcoded and J-beta primers. TCRdb fed the 5' RACE reads into MiXCR, producing one record per CDR3 protein. The sample lists about 670,000 distinct CDR3 sequences, over 40% occurring once. This sequence was found in a man at least 80 years old in good health. The sequencing input was blood.

The CDR3 loop is CASSLDHGWGSTDTQYF. In DNA, the CDR3 is TGTGCCAGCAGCTTAGATCACGGATGGGGAAGCACAGATACGCAGTATTTT. The chain recombines TRBV7-8 with TRBJ2-3, with no clear D. Germline CDR1 and CDR2: SGHVS and FQNEAQ. V was trimmed by 1 base and J by 0 bases, leaving 14 bases between them. The CDR3 spans 17 residues.